The 13 T cell receptor beta chains below all came from one sample that was sequenced in a study of cytomegalovirus exposure and HLA in healthy donors. A multiplex PCR was run with 60 Vbeta primers and 13 Jbeta primers. The table came from immunoSEQ multiplex PCR; TCRdb's copy has only in-frame clones and leaves some out. In all, the sample yields around 210,000 clones. The sample taken for sequencing was PBMCs. All receptors come from a woman younger than 45 in good health and CMV-seropositive.

The chain couples TRBV7-7 to TRBJ2-3; D might be TRBD2 (7 bases). The CDR3 totals 16 residues. Germline V CDR1 and CDR2: SSHAT, FNYEAQ (reference sequence). Trimming stripped 3 bases from V and 6 bases from J, with 19 bases between. In DNA, the CDR3 is TGTGCCAGCAGCTTGAGGGGGGGGCGTAATACTGATACGCAGTATTTT. Its translation is CASSLRGGRNTDTQYF.

The V gene is TRBV2, the J gene TRBJ2-5; possible D gene TRBD2, 6 bases. Trimming left V 7 bases short and J 3 bases short, with 15 bases between. Looked up from germline, CDR1 is SNHLY and CDR2 is FYNNEI. The CDR3 runs to 14 residues. DNA of the CDR3: TGTGCCAGCAAGTCTGGCACGGGAGAAGAGACCCAGTACTTC. Translation: CASKSGTGEETQYF.

J is TRBJ2-1 and V is TRBV2, with 9 nucleotides matching TRBD1. This CDR3 is built from 14 residues. Losses at the gene ends were 4 bases for V and 5 bases for J; bases not matched to a gene: 3. Germline V CDR1 and CDR2: SNHLY, FYNNEI. This CDR3 reads CASSGQGGHNEQFF. CDR3 coding DNA: TGTGCCAGCAGTGGACAGGGGGGGCACAATGAGCAGTTCTTC.

The chain recombines TRBV14 with TRBJ1-2, with D perhaps TRBD1 (5 bases). The V gene's germline CDR1 is SGHDN and CDR2 FVKESK. The CDR3 length is 15 residues. The V and J ends lost 0 bases and 8 bases respectively, with 16 bases between them. In DNA form, the CDR3 reads TGTGCCAGCAGCCAAGATCGTGTCAGCAGGGCGGGCTACACCTTC. This translates into CASSQDRVSRAGYTF.

The gene calls are TRBV4-1 and TRBJ1-2; unclear D gene. CDR1 and CDR2 from the germline V gene are MGHRA and YSYEKL. V was pared by 0 bases and J by 0 bases, with 8 bases between. The CDR3 runs 15 residues. CDR3 sequence: CASSQDADSNYGYTF. CDR3 DNA: TGCGCCAGCAGCCAAGACGCGGATTCTAACTATGGCTACACCTTC.

The chain couples TRBV5-6 to TRBJ2-7; TRBD1 matches at 7 bases. CDR1 and CDR2 from the germline V gene are SGHDT and YYEEEE. This CDR3 has 13 amino acids. J gave up 5 bases and V 7 bases, and 9 bases lay outside the gene matches. For the CDR3, the DNA is TGTGCCAGCTCTTTGACAGGGTCCGACGAGCAGTACTTC. This codes for CASSLTGSDEQYF.

CDR3 protein: CASSHFRDRGGGNTEAFF. CDR3 nucleotide sequence: TGCGCCAGCAGCCACTTCCGGGACAGGGGGGGCGGCAACACTGAAGCTTTCTTT. The chain joins TRBV4-1 to TRBJ1-1; 11 nucleotides align to TRBD1. V was clipped by 3 bases and J by 2 bases; unmatched bases: 11. The CDR3 totals 18 residues. Germline V lookup: CDR1 MGHRA, CDR2 YSYEKL.

This chain connects TRBV29-1 to TRBJ1-2; TRBD1 aligns across 7 bases. Germline V CDR1 and CDR2: SQVTM, ANQGSEA. The junction had 14 bases not matched to a gene; V was cut back by 7 bases and J by 12 bases. The CDR3 is 12 residues long. The CDR3 DNA sequence: TGCAGCGGGGAGACAGGGCTAATCGGTAACACCTTC. Its protein product is CSGETGLIGNTF.

This chain joins TRBV6-5 and TRBJ1-5, with 9 bases that match TRBD1. The CDR3 has 15 amino acids. CDR1 and CDR2 from the germline V gene are MNHEY and SVGAGI. V was pared by 6 bases and J by 6 bases, with 9 bases of the junction left unmatched. In DNA form, the CDR3 reads TGTGCCAGCAGCAGGGACAGGGCGGATTCTCAGCCCCAGCATTTT. This translates into CASSRDRADSQPQHF.

This chain connects TRBV4-3 to TRBJ1-1, with D uncertain. The CDR3 sequence is 13 residues long. Trimming took 5 bases from V and 0 from J, leaving 7 bases between them. CDR1 and CDR2 from the germline V gene are LGHNA and YSLEER. This chain's CDR3 is CASSYSMNTEAFF. The CDR3 DNA reads as TGCGCCAGCAGCTACTCCATGAACACTGAAGCTTTCTTT.

J is TRBJ1-5 and V is TRBV28; 9 nucleotides align to TRBD1. The J segment lost 4 bases and the V segment lost 4 bases, leaving 5 bases of the junction unmatched. CDR1 is MDHEN and CDR2 is SYDVKM in the germline V gene. The CDR3 has 15 amino acids. As DNA, the CDR3 is TGTGCCAGCAGTTCCCCCGGGACAGGGAATCAGCCCCAGCATTTT. It yields the protein CASSSPGTGNQPQHF.

The rearrangement uses TRBV7-2 and TRBJ2-1; 8 nucleotides line up with TRBD1. With 5 bases clipped from V and 2 bases from J, the junction kept 8 bases outside the gene matches. Germline CDR1 reads SGHTA; CDR2 reads FQGNSA. The CDR3 has 16 residues. CDR3 nucleotides: TGTGCCAGCAGCGGTCTCCGGGACAGGACCTACAATGAGCAGTTCTTC. Translating gives CASSGLRDRTYNEQFF.

The rearrangement joins TRBV4-1 to TRBJ1-1, with 9 bases aligning to TRBD1. Germline V CDR1 and CDR2: MGHRA, YSYEKL. The CDR3 has 13 amino acids. V dropped 6 bases and J dropped 7; count of bases not matched to a gene: 6. The CDR3 is CASRRQGEGEAFF. The CDR3 nucleotides are TGCGCCAGCAGGAGACAGGGGGAGGGTGAAGCTTTCTTT.